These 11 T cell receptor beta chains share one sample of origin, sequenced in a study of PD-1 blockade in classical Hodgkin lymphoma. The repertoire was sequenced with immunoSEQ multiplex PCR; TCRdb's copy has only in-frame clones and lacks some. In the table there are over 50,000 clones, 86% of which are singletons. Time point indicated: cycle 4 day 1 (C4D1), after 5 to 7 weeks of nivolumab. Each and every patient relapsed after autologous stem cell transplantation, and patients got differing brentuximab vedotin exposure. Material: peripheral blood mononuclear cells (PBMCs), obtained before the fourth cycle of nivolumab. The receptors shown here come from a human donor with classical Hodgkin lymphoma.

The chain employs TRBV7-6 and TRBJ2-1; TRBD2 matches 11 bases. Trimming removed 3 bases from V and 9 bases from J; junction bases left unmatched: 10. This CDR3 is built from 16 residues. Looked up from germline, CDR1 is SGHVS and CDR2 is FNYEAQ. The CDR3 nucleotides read TGTGCCAGCAGCTTGGGCCCTAGCGGGGGGAAGACTGAGCAGTTCTTC. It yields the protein CASSLGPSGGKTEQFF.

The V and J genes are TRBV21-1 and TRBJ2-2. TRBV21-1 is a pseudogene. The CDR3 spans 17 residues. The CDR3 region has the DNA TGTGCCAGCAGCAAAGCGCTTTACAGGGAGGACACCGGGGAGCTGTTTTTT. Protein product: CASSKALYREDTGELFF.

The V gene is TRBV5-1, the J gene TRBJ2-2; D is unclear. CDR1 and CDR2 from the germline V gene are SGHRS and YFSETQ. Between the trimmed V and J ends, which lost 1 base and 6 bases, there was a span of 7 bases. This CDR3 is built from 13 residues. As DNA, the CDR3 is TGCGCCAGCAGCTTGATGGGTTCCGGGGAGCTGTTTTTT. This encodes CASSLMGSGELFF.

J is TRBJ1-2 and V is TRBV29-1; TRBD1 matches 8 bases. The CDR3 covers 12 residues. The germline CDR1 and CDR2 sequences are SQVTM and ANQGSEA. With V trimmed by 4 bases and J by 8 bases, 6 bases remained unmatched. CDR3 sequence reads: CSVAQGAVGYTF. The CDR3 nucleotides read TGCAGCGTTGCGCAGGGGGCTGTAGGCTACACCTTC.

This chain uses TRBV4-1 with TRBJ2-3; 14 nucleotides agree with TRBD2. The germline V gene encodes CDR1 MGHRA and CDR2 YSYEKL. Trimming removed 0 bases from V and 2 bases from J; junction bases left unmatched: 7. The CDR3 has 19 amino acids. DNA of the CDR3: TGCGCCAGCAGCCAAGACGCCTGGACTAGCGGGGGGACCACAGATACGCAGTATTTT. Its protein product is CASSQDAWTSGGTTDTQYF.

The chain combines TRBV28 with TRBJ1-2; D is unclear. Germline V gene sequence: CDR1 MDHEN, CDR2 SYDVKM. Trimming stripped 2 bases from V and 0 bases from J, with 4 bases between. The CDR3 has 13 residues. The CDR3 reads CASSLLANYGYTF. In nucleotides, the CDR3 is TGTGCCAGCAGTTTACTAGCTAACTATGGCTACACCTTC.

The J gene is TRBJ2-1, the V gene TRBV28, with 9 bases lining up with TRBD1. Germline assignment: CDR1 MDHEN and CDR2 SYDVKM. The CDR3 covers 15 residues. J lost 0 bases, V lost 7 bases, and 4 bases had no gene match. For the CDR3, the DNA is TGTGCCAGCACCCCGACAGGGGGCTCCTACAATGAGCAGTTCTTC. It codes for CASTPTGGSYNEQFF.

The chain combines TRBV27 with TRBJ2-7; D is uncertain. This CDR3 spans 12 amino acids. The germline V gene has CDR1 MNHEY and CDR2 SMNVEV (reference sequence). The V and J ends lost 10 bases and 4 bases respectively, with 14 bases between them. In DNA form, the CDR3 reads TGTGCCACAAAAGATGCCAGGTACGAGCAGTACTTC. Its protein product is CATKDARYEQYF.

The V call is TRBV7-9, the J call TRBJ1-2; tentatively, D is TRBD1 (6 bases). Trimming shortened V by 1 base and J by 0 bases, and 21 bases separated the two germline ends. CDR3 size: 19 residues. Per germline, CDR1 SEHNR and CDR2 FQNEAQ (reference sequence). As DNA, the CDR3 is TGTGCCAGCAGCTTAGGAGGGGGACTCAAGCCCTGGGCTAACTATGGCTACACCTTC. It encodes CASSLGGGLKPWANYGYTF. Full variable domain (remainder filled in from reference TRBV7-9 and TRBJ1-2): DTGVSQNPRHKITKRGQNVTFRCDPISEHNRLYWYRQTLGQGPEFLTYFQNEAQLEKSRLLSDRFSAERPKGSFSTLEIQRTEQGDSAMYLCASSLGGGLKPWANYGYTFGSGTRLTVV.

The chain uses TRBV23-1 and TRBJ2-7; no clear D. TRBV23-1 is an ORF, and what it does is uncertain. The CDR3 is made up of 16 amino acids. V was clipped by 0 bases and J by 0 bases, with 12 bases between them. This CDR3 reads CASSQSKLGSSYEQYF. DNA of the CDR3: TGCGCCAGCAGTCAATCTAAGTTAGGCAGCTCCTACGAGCAGTACTTC.

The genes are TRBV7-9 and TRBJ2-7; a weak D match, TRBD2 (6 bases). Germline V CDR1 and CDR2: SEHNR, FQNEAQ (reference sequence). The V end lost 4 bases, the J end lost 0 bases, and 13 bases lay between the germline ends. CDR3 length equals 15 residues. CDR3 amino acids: CASSSPGLASYEQYF. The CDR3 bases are TGTGCCAGCAGCTCTCCGGGACTTGCCTCCTACGAGCAGTACTTC.